The subject of this entry is one T cell receptor (beta chain). Its target antigen remains unknown. There are no base qualities to consult, and no much larger clone falls within one base. Inclusive of the bounding cysteine and phenylalanine, the CDR3 is 18 residues long. The CDR3 DNA has 54 bases and is translated from base 1. Trimmed from V: 7 bases; trimmed from J: 4 bases; junction bases lacking a gene match: 15. CDR1 and CDR2, per the germline V gene, are SGHTA and FQGNSA. TCRbeta CDR3 regions were amplified from genomic DNA by means of the immunoSEQ Assay, a bias-controlled multiplex PCR. The source study handled its data this way. Within the assay, amplification of reference gene primers was used to estimate how many nucleated cells each sample contained. Sequence reads were collapsed and filtered to measure the absolute abundance of every unique TCRbeta CDR3 rearrangement. For each sample, productive Simpson clonality was calculated as the square root of Simpson's diversity index over productive rearrangements. Imported from immuneACCESS, the table was reduced by TCRdb to in-frame sequences with V and J called. These copies leave out some clones; in studies compared against another copy, an unresolved V gene accounts for under half, and the cause of the remainder is not known. D and trimming come from the DNA, and the V and J calls and clone size come from that table. This sample comprises roughly 30,000 clones, approximately 80% of them detected only once. The ten most abundant clones make up about two fifths of the sample.

This record comes from a study of blood T cell repertoires in COVID-19 (dated by TCRdb to about 2020). For context, the study as a whole: The collaborator samples originated in the United States, Italy and Spain and spanned the acute and convalescent phases of COVID-19. The prospective study material was composed of cDNA or gDNA derived from T cells, B-cell-depleted T cells, or PBMCs. Deeply sampled blood TCRbeta repertoires from subjects exposed to, actively infected with, or recovered from COVID-19 were included in the dataset. The repertoires were made available in a free public database intended to serve as a resource for research on the immune response to SARS-CoV-2. The samples were drawn from the first 160 participants of the ongoing ImmuneRACE study and from more than 1,000 subjects provided by 6 global collaborators. Sample metadata almost always included a de-identified subject ID, COVID-19 status, age in years and sex. Where available, HLA class I and class II types were taken from metadata supplied by the sample provider and were not determined by assay-based typing.

Collaborating institutions collected whole blood in K2EDTA tubes following their own protocols. For TCRbeta analysis, collaborators shipped samples in one of three forms: frozen whole blood, isolated PBMCs, or DNA extracted from either of those sample types. What the study reported, not specific to this receptor: Clinical and demographic metadata were provided uncurated, with the amount varying by source and participant.

Material: peripheral blood. The TCR was taken from a woman older than 75 with acute or convalescent COVID-19. The chain is encoded by TRBV7-2 joined to TRBJ2-2; 10 bases in the junction line up with TRBD2. The CDR3 here reads CASIKTRPGLATTGELFF. The bases read TGTGCCAGCATCAAAACAAGACCGGGACTAGCGACCACCGGGGAGCTGTTTTTT.